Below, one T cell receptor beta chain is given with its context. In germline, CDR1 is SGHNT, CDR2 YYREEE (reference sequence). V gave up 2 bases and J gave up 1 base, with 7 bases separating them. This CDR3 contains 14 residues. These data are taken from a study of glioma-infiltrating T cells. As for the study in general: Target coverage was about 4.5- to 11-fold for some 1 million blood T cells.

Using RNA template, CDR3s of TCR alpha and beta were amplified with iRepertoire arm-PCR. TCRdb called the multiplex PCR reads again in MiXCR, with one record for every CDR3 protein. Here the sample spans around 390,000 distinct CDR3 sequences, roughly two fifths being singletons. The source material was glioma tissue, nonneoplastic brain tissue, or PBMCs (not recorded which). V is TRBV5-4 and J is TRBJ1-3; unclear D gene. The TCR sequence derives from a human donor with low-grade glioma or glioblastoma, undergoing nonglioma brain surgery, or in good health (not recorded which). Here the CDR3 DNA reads TGTGCCAGCAGCTTAGACATGTCTGGAAACACCATATATTTT. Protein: CASSLDMSGNTIYF.